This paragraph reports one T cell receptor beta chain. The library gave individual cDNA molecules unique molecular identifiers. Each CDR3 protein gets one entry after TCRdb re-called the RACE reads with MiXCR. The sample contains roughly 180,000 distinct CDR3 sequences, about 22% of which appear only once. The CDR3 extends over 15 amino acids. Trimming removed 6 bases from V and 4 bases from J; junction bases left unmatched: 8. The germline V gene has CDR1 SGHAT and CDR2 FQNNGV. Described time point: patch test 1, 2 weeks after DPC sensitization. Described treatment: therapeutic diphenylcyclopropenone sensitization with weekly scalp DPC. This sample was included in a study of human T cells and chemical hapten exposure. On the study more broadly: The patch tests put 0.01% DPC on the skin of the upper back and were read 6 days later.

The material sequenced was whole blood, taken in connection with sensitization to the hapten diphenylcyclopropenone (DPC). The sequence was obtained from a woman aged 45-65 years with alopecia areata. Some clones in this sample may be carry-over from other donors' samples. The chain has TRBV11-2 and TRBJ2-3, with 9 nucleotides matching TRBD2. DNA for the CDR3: TGTGCCAGCAGGCGACCGGGACTAGCATCAGATACGCAGTATTTT. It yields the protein CASRRPGLASDTQYF.